One sample yielded the 5 T cell receptor beta chains listed below, sequenced in a study of read filtering for tumor transcriptome and immune sequencing. Molecular barcoded adaptors covering alpha/delta and beta/gamma chains were used on around 400 ng RNA. TCRdb redid the calling of the reads with MiXCR, one entry per CDR3 protein. The table lists roughly 90,000 distinct CDR3 sequences, 9% to 15% of them singletons. Sequenced: a population of CD138-negative cells sorted from bone marrow. The receptors were gathered from a donor at least 40 years old with multiple myeloma.

This clonotype was seen at least ten times. V usage is TRBV5-1 and J usage is TRBJ2-7, with D possibly being TRBD1 (5 bases). Germline V gene data show CDR1 as SGHRS and CDR2 as YFSETQ. V shed 0 bases and J shed 6 bases, with 10 bases lying between them. This CDR3 comprises 13 residues. The CDR3 protein is CASSLGQRGEQYF. CDR3 nucleotides: TGCGCCAGCAGCTTGGGACAGAGAGGCGAGCAGTACTTC.

This clonotype was observed a few times. This chain connects TRBV7-2 to TRBJ1-2; D remains ambiguous. The CDR3 loop spans 13 amino acids. CDR1 is SGHTA and CDR2 is FQGNSA in the germline V gene. Trimming removed 1 base at V and 8 bases at J, with 11 bases between. CDR3 loop: CASSLGGLPGYTF. DNA of the CDR3: TGTGCCAGCAGCTTAGGGGGTCTTCCGGGCTACACCTTC.

The rearrangement links TRBV9 to TRBJ2-1; D call uncertain. The CDR3 contains 14 residues. CDR1 is SGDLS, CDR2 YYNGEE, per germline. V gave up 0 bases and J gave up 8 bases, with 12 bases separating them. CDR3 sequence: CASSVGLGRYEQFF. Written as DNA, the CDR3 is TGTGCCAGCAGCGTAGGCCTTGGACGATATGAGCAGTTCTTC.

The chain is built from TRBV29-1 and TRBJ1-5; D gene unclear. This CDR3 comprises 12 residues. Germline lookup yields CDR1 SQVTM and CDR2 ANQGSEA. V dropped 5 bases and J dropped 7 bases, with 12 bases sitting between them. Here the CDR3 reads CSVLEAGQPQHF. CDR3 bases: TGCAGCGTTCTGGAAGCCGGACAGCCCCAGCATTTT.

This clonotype was observed a few times. The rearrangement links TRBV13 to TRBJ2-5; no firm D call. With 5 bases removed from V and 3 bases from J, the gap between germline ends came to 13 bases. Germline V gene data show CDR1 as PRHDT and CDR2 as FYEKMQ (reference sequence). The CDR3 is made up of 14 amino acids. CDR3 residues: CASSPLGTEETQYF. DNA of the CDR3: TGTGCCAGCAGCCCCCTCGGTACCGAAGAGACCCAGTACTTC.